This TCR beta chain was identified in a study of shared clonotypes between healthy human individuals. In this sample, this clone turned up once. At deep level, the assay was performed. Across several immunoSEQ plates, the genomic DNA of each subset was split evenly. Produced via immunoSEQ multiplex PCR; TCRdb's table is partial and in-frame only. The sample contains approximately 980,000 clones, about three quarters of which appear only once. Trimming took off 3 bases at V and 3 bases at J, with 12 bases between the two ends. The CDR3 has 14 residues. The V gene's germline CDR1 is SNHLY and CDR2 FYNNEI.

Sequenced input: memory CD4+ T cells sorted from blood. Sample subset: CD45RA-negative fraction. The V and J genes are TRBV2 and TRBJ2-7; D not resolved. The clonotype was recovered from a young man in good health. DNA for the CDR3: TGTGCCAGCAGTGACACTTCCGCGAGCTACGAGCAGTACTTC. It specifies CASSDTSASYEQYF.